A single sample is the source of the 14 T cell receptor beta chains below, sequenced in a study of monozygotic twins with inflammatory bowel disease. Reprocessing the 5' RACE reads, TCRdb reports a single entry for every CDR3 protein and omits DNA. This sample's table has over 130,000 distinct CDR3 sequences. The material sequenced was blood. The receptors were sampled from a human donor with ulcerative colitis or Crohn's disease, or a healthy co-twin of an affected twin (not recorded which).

CDR3 protein: CASSWTGEDEQYF. V gene TRBV5-1 combines with J gene TRBJ2-7; there is no DNA to check the TCRdb D call of TRBD1. CDR1 SGHRS and CDR2 YFSETQ come from the germline V gene. This CDR3 has 13 amino acids.

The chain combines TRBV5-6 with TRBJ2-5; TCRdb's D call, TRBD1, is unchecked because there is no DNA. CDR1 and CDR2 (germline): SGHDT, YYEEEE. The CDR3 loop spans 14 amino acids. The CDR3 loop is CASSLAGAGWTQYF.

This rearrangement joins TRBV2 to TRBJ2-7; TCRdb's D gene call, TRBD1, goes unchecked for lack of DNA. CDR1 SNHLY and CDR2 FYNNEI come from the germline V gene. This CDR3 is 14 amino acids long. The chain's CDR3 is CASSVGAGASEQYF. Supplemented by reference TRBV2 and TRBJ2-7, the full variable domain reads EPEVTQTPSHQVTQMGQEVILRCVPISNHLYFYWYRQILGQKVEFLVSFYNNEISEKSEIFDDQFSVERPDGSNFTLKIRSTKLEDSAMYFCASSVGAGASEQYFGPGTRLTVT.

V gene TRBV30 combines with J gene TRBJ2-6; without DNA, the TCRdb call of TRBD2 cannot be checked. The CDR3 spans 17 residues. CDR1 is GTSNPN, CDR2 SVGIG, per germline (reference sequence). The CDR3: CACSSGGSTSGANVLTF.

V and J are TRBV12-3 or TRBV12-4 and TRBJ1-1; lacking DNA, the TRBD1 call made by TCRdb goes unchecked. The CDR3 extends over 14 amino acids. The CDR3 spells CAVLRDSEETEAFF.

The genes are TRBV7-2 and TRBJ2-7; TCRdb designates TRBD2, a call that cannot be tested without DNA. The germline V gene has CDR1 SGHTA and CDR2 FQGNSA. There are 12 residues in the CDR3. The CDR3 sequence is CASLGGGREQYF. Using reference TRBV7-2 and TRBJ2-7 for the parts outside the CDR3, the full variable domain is GAGVSQSPSNKVTEKGKDVELRCDPISGHTALYWYRQSLGQGLEFLIYFQGNSAPDKSGLPSDRFSAERTGGSVSTLTIQRTQQEDSAVYLCASLGGGREQYFGPGTRLTVT.

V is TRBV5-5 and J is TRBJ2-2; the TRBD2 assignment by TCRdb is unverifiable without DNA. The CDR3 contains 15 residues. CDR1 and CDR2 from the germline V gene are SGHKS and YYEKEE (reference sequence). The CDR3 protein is CASSLWGLSGGELFF.

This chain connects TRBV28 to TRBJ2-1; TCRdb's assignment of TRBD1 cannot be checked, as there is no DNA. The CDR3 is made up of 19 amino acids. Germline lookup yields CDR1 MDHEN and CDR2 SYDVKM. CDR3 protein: CASSFSDPSTGTGYNEQFF.

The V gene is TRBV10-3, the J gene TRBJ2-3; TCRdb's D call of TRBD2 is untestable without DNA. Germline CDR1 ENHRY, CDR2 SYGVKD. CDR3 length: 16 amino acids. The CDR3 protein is CAISDDAGGQVDTQYF.

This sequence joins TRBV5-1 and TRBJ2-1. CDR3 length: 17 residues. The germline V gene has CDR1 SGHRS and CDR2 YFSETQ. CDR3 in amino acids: CASSLAPVGGSYNEQFF.

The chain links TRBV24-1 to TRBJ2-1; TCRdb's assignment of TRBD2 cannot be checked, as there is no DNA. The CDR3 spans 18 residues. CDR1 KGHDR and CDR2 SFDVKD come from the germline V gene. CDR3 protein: CATRAPLGLAGGNNEQFF.

This CDR3 is CSARNRDSNQPQHF. The V gene is TRBV20-1, the J gene TRBJ1-5; absent DNA, TCRdb's TRBD1 call cannot be checked. Germline-derived CDR1 and CDR2 are DFQATT and SNEGSKA (reference sequence). This CDR3 is 14 amino acids long.

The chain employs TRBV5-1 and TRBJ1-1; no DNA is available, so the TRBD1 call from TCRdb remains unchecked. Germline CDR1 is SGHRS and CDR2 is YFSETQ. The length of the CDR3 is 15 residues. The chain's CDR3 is CASSRTGMGVIEAFF.

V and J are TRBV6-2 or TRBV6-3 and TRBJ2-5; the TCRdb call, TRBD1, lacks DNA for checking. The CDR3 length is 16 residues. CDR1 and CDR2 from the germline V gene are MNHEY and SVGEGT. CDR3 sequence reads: CASSYSARGVQETQYF.